This TCR beta chain is from a study of T-cell memory formation after mild COVID-19. Study information: TCR clusters mostly belonged to single donors.

The CDR3 runs to 14 residues. Germline V gene data show CDR1 as LNHDA and CDR2 as SQIVND (reference sequence). V was cut by 7 bases and J by 0 bases, with 11 bases left in between. TCRdb reanalysed the 5' RACE reads using MiXCR and keeps one entry per CDR3 protein. The sample includes approximately 570,000 distinct CDR3 sequences, about a sixth of them seen just once. This TCR derives from an adult woman who had mild COVID-19 (a few samples of this study predate the infection). Cell type and time point are not known. The genes are TRBV19 and TRBJ2-3, with D possibly being TRBD1 (5 bases). Sequencing used PBMCs or a T cell subset sorted from them (not recorded which). For the CDR3, the DNA is TGTGCCAGTACCCTACAGGCAAGCACAGATACGCAGTATTTT. Protein: CASTLQASTDTQYF. The variable domain in full, completed from reference TRBV19 and TRBJ2-3, reads DGGITQSPKYLFRKEGQNVTLSCEQNLNHDAMYWYRQDPGQGLRLIYYSQIVNDFQKGDIAEGYSVSREKKESFPLTVTSAQKNPTAFYLCASTLQASTDTQYFGPGTRLTVL.